This T cell receptor (beta chain) stems from a study of cytomegalovirus exposure and HLA in healthy donors. Worth noting for this clone: Its antigen is currently unknown.

Study findings and constraints: Within an earlier analysis, most TCR beta V segments proved productive either about 87% or about 30% of the time. Common viral pathogens seemed to be connected with several of the most significant clusters, according to a later analysis. Analysis was performed later, and it showed HLA-associated TCR beta chains to be more clonally expanded than equally common others.

Primers for the PCR totalled 60 Vbeta and 13 Jbeta. Only in-frame clones appear in the TCRdb table, and some are missing; sequencing was by immunoSEQ multiplex PCR. The top ten hold 3.5% to 5% of the sample, which has 68,000 or so clones, 80% seen once. It was healthy bone marrow donors who served as donors. The J segment lost 3 bases and the V segment lost 6 bases, leaving 6 bases of the junction unmatched. The CDR3 totals 15 residues. Germline-derived CDR1 and CDR2 are MGHRA and YSYEKL. The chain uses TRBV4-1 and TRBJ2-2, with TRBD2 matching over 8 bases. The sample comprised PBMCs. This receptor was taken from a woman in her 30s in good health and CMV-seronegative. The CDR3 sequence: CASRPLSGDTGELFF. As DNA, the CDR3 is TGCGCCAGCAGACCCCTTAGCGGGGACACCGGGGAGCTGTTTTTT.